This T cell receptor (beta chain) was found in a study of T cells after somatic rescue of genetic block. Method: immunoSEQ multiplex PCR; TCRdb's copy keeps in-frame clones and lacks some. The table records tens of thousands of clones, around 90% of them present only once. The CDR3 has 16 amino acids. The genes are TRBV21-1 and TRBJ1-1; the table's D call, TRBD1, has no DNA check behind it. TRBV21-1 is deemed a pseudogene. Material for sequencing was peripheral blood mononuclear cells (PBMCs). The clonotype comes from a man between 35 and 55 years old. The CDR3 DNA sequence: TGTGCCAGCAGCACCTACCGACAGGGAGTGAACACTGAAGCTTTCTTT. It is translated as CASSTYRQGVNTEAFF.